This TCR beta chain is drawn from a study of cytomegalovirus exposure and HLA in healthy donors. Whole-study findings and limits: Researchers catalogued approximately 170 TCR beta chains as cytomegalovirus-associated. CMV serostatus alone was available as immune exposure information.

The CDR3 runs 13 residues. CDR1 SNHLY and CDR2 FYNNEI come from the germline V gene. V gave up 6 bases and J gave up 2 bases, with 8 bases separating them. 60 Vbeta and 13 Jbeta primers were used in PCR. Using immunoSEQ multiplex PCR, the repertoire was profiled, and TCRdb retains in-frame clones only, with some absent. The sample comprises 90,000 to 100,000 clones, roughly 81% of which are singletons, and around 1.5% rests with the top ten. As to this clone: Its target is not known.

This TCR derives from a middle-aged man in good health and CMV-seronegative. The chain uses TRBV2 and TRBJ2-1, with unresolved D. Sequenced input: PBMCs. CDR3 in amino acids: CASSLRAYNEQFF. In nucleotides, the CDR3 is TGTGCCAGCAGCCTACGGGCCTACAATGAGCAGTTCTTC.